These 26 T cell receptor beta chains came from one sample sequenced in a study of cytomegalovirus exposure and HLA in healthy donors. A multiplex PCR was run with 60 Vbeta primers and 13 Jbeta primers. TCRdb's copy holds only in-frame clones and misses some; the assay was immunoSEQ multiplex PCR. The data contain under 100,000 clones, about 9.5% of them singletons. The sequenced sample was PBMCs. Source of these receptors: a man in his 60s in good health and CMV-seropositive.

V and J are TRBV2 and TRBJ1-3, with TRBD1 matching over 9 bases. The CDR3 consists of 15 residues. The germline V gene encodes CDR1 SNHLY and CDR2 FYNNEI. The V and J ends lost 5 bases and 2 bases, in that order; junction bases with no gene match: 4. The CDR3 region has the DNA TGTGCCAGCAGTACCTGGGACAGGGCTGGAAACACCATATATTTT. This encodes CASSTWDRAGNTIYF.

This clone was detected only a few times. V usage is TRBV5-1 and J usage is TRBJ2-5, with D perhaps matching TRBD2 (5 bases). V dropped 2 bases and J dropped 5 bases, with 13 bases sitting between them. Germline V gene lookup returns CDR1 SGHRS and CDR2 YFSETQ. The CDR3 sequence is 14 residues long. The CDR3 DNA is TGCGCCAGCAGCTTAGGAGGTAGGCCCGAGACCCAGTACTTC. Its translation is CASSLGGRPETQYF.

This clone has only a few counts. The V and J genes are TRBV7-9 and TRBJ1-4; the D gene is possibly TRBD1 (6 bases). The V gene's germline CDR1 is SEHNR and CDR2 FQNEAQ (reference sequence). V lost 8 bases and J lost 5, with 6 bases in between. The CDR3 covers 11 residues. The CDR3 sequence is CASGQNEKLFF. The CDR3 bases are TGTGCCAGCGGACAGAATGAAAAACTGTTTTTT.

This clone was counted between two and nine times. The CDR3 DNA follows: TGTGCCAGCAGTTACAGCGGTTTGGAGACCCAGTACTTC. Translation gives CASSYSGLETQYF. The rearrangement links TRBV6-5 to TRBJ2-5; weak D call: TRBD2 (5 bases). V lost 2 bases and J 5 bases, leaving 9 bases between the germline ends. The length of the CDR3 is 13 residues. The germline CDR1 and CDR2 sequences are MNHEY and SVGAGI.

The V and J genes are TRBV28 and TRBJ2-5; a possible D gene is TRBD2 (5 bases). The CDR3 loop spans 12 amino acids. Deletions cut 11 bases from V and 1 base from J, with 11 bases between. Per the germline V gene, CDR1 is MDHEN and CDR2 is SYDVKM. The CDR3 protein is CAHAGLQETQYF. CDR3 nucleotide sequence: TGTGCCCACGCGGGCCTCCAAGAGACCCAGTACTTC.

This clone appeared a few times. V and J are TRBV9 and TRBJ2-5, with D perhaps TRBD1 (5 bases). The CDR3 has 14 residues. The V end was cut by 2 bases, the J end by 1 base, with 9 bases between. The germline gives CDR1 SGDLS, CDR2 YYNGEE. The CDR3 here is CASSVQGTQETQYF. The CDR3 DNA is TGTGCCAGCAGCGTCCAGGGAACCCAAGAGACCCAGTACTTC.

The J gene is TRBJ2-1, the V gene TRBV19; 9 bases line up with TRBD1. The CDR3 totals 12 residues. J gave up 15 bases and V 1 base, and 4 bases lay outside the gene matches. CDR1 is LNHDA, CDR2 SQIVND, per germline (reference sequence). For the CDR3, the DNA is TGTGCCAGTAGTATAGGGGACAGGGCCGTGTTCTTC. Amino acids: CASSIGDRAVFF.

The chain has TRBV7-6 and TRBJ1-1, with TRBD1 matching 9 bases. J lost 5 bases, V lost 7 bases, and 8 bases had no gene match. The germline CDR1 and CDR2 sequences are SGHVS and FNYEAQ. This CDR3 spans 14 amino acids. The DNA of the CDR3 is TGTGCCAGCACCGCACAGGGGGCAGGGACTGAAGCTTTCTTT. This gives the protein CASTAQGAGTEAFF.

This clone has a handful of counts. CDR3 nucleotide sequence: TGTGCCTGGACGGTTCTGCAGCGCACGCAGTATTTT. Its protein is CAWTVLQRTQYF. The J gene is TRBJ2-3, the V gene TRBV30; D not resolved. V was trimmed by 4 bases and J by 9 bases, leaving 14 bases between them. CDR1 is GTSNPN, CDR2 SVGIG, per germline (reference sequence). The CDR3 extends over 12 amino acids.

In its sample, this clone was seen a few times. The V call is TRBV30, the J call TRBJ2-3, with D perhaps matching TRBD1 (6 bases). Trimming removed 0 bases at V and 4 bases at J, with 14 bases between. Germline CDR1 is GTSNPN and CDR2 is SVGIG (reference sequence). This CDR3 contains 15 residues. CDR3 nucleotides: TGTGCCTGGAGTGTTGGGGGCTTCGGGGCAGATACGCAGTATTTT. Its protein is CAWSVGGFGADTQYF.

This clone has more than one count but fewer than ten. No conserved phenylalanine or tryptophan is present at the end of the CDR3, so a read error is the likely explanation. The chain carries TRBV30 and TRBJ2-3; TRBD2 agrees at 13 bases. CDR3 length equals 18 residues. Germline V lookup: CDR1 GTSNPN, CDR2 SVGIG (reference sequence). CDR3 bases: TGTGCCTGGAGTGGACTAGCGGGAGGCATCTTACGCACCGATACGCAGTATTTG. Protein: CAWSGLAGGILRTDTQYL.

Many counts were recorded for this clone. The chain carries TRBV5-6 and TRBJ2-7, with 9 positions matching TRBD1. V shed 2 bases, J shed 4 bases, and the junction held 10 bases outside the gene matches. From germline, CDR1 is SGHDT and CDR2 YYEEEE. The CDR3 covers 16 residues. Here the CDR3 reads CASSLFLGQGRYEQYF. CDR3 in DNA: TGTGCCAGCAGCTTATTCCTGGGACAGGGTAGGTACGAGCAGTACTTC.

The rearrangement links TRBV7-8 to TRBJ2-7; D may be TRBD2 (6 bases). Germline CDR1 and CDR2: SGHVS and FQNEAQ. The CDR3 extends over 16 amino acids. With 5 bases removed from V and 6 bases from J, the gap between germline ends came to 23 bases. CDR3 coding DNA: TGTGCCAGCAGCCCCCCTCAGGACGGGAGAGTCCCCGAGCAGTACTTC. Translating it yields CASSPPQDGRVPEQYF.

The CDR3 region is CAWKRLATNEKLFF. For the CDR3, the DNA is TGTGCCTGGAAGAGGTTAGCAACTAATGAAAAACTGTTTTTT. The rearrangement joins TRBV30 to TRBJ1-4; D is unresolved. The ends were cut back, 4 bases at V and 0 bases at J, with 9 bases in the middle. CDR1 and CDR2 (germline): GTSNPN, SVGIG (reference sequence). The CDR3 extends over 14 amino acids.

The chain combines TRBV5-1 with TRBJ1-4; D remains unclear. The CDR3 loop spans 16 amino acids. Germline V gene data show CDR1 as SGHRS and CDR2 as YFSETQ. Trimming cost V 4 bases and J 0 bases, with 13 bases left between them. The CDR3 DNA sequence: TGCGCCAGCAGCCTCACGGGATTTGCAACTAATGAAAAACTGTTTTTT. Amino acids: CASSLTGFATNEKLFF. Looking up the rest from reference TRBV5-1 and TRBJ1-4 gives the full variable domain: KAGVTQTPRYLIKTRGQQVTLSCSPISGHRSVSWYQQTPGQGLQFLFEYFSETQRNKGNFPGRFSGRQFSNSRSEMNVSTLELGDSALYLCASSLTGFATNEKLFFGSGTQLSVL.

V usage is TRBV5-4 and J usage is TRBJ2-3; TRBD2 agrees at 12 bases. The germline V gene encodes CDR1 SGHNT and CDR2 YYREEE (reference sequence). The V segment lost 1 base and the J segment 5 bases; nucleotides outside the gene matches: 2. The CDR3 consists of 15 residues. The CDR3 nucleotides are TGTGCCAGCAGCTTGAGACTAGCGGGAGAAGATACGCAGTATTTT. Encoded protein: CASSLRLAGEDTQYF.

This clone was observed a few times. The chain is built from TRBV29-1 and TRBJ2-5; the match to TRBD2 covers 11 bases. V lost 6 bases, J lost 4 bases, and 7 bases stayed unmatched. The CDR3 is 14 amino acids. In germline, CDR1 is SQVTM, CDR2 ANQGSEA. The CDR3 bases are TGCAGCGTCCCACTAGCGGGGGTTGGAGAGACCCAGTACTTC. This codes for CSVPLAGVGETQYF.

This chain links TRBV13 with TRBJ2-5, with TRBD1 matching over 7 bases. The V gene's germline CDR1 is PRHDT and CDR2 FYEKMQ (reference sequence). The CDR3 has 16 amino acids. Trimming at V came to 4 bases and at J to 5 bases, leaving 13 bases not matched to a gene. The CDR3 DNA follows: TGTGCCAGCAGCTCGCGAGAGGGGGCGTCACGGGAGACCCAGTACTTC. This translates into CASSSREGASRETQYF.

This clone was seen a handful of times. CDR3 region: CASRDRQGGKQPQHF. CDR3 DNA sequence: TGTGCCAGCAGGGACCGACAGGGCGGTAAACAGCCCCAGCATTTT. This chain links TRBV6-6 with TRBJ1-5, with 7 nucleotides matching TRBD1. Germline V gene lookup returns CDR1 MNHNY and CDR2 SVGAGI (reference sequence). The CDR3 loop spans 15 amino acids. The junction had 12 bases not matched to a gene; V was cut back by 6 bases and J by 7 bases.

The sample holds a few counts of this clone. CDR3 nucleotide sequence: TGTGCCAGCAGTCCGGGCGGGAACCTTTATAGCAATCAGCCCCAGCATTTT. Protein product: CASSPGGNLYSNQPQHF. The chain has TRBV28 and TRBJ1-5; no firm D call. CDR1 is MDHEN, CDR2 SYDVKM, per germline. V lost 5 bases, J lost 0 bases, and 17 bases lay in between. The CDR3 covers 17 residues.

The chain is built from TRBV7-9 and TRBJ2-4, with 10 bases lining up with TRBD1. Germline V CDR1 and CDR2: SEHNR, FQNEAQ (reference sequence). After removal of 5 bases from V and 3 bases from J, the junction contained 7 bases not matched to a gene. This CDR3 has 16 residues. In DNA, the CDR3 is TGTGCCAGCAGCCCGACAGGGGGCGCGGACAAAAACATTCAGTACTTC. It yields the protein CASSPTGGADKNIQYF.

CDR3 in amino acids: CASSGLAGDNEQFF. Written as DNA, the CDR3 is TGTGCCAGCAGTGGGTTAGCGGGGGATAATGAGCAGTTCTTC. This sequence joins TRBV6-4 and TRBJ2-1, with 9 bases matching TRBD2. Germline-derived CDR1 and CDR2 are MRHNA and SNTAGT. With 4 bases clipped from V and 7 bases from J, the junction kept 5 bases outside the gene matches. The CDR3 consists of 14 residues.

This clone was seen more than once but under ten times. The rearrangement joins TRBV13 to TRBJ2-1, with D maybe TRBD1 (6 bases). CDR1 and CDR2 (germline): PRHDT, FYEKMQ (reference sequence). V lost 0 bases to trimming and J lost 5 bases, with 14 bases between them. This CDR3 spans 16 amino acids. CDR3 loop: CASSLGGRGGNNEQFF. The CDR3 nucleotides read TGTGCCAGCAGCTTAGGGGGCAGGGGCGGTAACAATGAGCAGTTCTTC.

This clone was counted a few times. V and J are TRBV16 and TRBJ1-5; D uncertain. Per germline, CDR1 KGHSY and CDR2 FQNENV. The CDR3 runs to 14 residues. The ends were cut back, 1 base at V and 5 bases at J, with 9 bases in the middle. This chain's CDR3 is CASSQYAGYQPQHF. Here the CDR3 DNA reads TGTGCCAGCAGCCAATACGCAGGCTATCAGCCCCAGCATTTT.

This clone was observed a handful of times. The rearrangement links TRBV7-9 to TRBJ1-2, with a possible D match to TRBD1 (6 bases). The germline V and J ends were trimmed by 2 bases and 6 bases, with 13 bases remaining between them. The CDR3 is 14 residues long. Germline loops: CDR1 SEHNR, CDR2 FQNEAQ (reference sequence). The CDR3 spells CASSLQGWSDGYTF. For the CDR3, the DNA is TGTGCCAGCAGCTTACAGGGGTGGTCGGATGGCTACACCTTC.

This clone was counted between two and nine times. In nucleotides, the CDR3 is TGTGCCAGCAGCTTCGGGACAGAGTACGAGCAGTACGTC. Amino acids: CASSFGTEYEQYV. J is TRBJ2-7 and V is TRBV5-4; 7 bases are shared with TRBD1. Germline V CDR1 and CDR2: SGHNT, YYREEE (reference sequence). Trimming cost V 2 bases and J 4 bases; bases outside gene matches: 3. This CDR3 has 13 residues.